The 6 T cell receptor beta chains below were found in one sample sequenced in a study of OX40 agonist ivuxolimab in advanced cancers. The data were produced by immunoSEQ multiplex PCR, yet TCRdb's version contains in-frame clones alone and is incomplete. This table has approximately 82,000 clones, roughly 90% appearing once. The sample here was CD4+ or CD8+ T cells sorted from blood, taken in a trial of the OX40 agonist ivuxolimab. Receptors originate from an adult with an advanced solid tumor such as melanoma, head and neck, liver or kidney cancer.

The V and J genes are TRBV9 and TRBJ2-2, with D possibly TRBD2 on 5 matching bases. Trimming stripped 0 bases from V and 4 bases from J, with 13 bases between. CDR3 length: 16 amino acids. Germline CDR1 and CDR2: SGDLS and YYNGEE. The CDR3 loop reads CASSVALGEGTGELFF. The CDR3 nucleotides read TGTGCCAGCAGCGTAGCTCTGGGCGAGGGCACCGGGGAGCTGTTTTTT. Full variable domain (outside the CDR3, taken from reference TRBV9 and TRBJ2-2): DSGVTQTPKHLITATGQRVTLRCSPRSGDLSVYWYQQSLDQGLQFLIQYYNGEERAKGNILERFSAQQFPDLHSELNLSSLELGDSALYFCASSVALGEGTGELFFGEGSRLTVL.

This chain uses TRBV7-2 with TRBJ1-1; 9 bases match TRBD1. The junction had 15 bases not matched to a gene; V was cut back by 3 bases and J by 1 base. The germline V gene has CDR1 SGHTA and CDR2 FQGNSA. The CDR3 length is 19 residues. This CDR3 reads CASSFHRDRAYHRNTEAFF. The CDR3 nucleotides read TGTGCCAGCAGCTTCCACCGGGACAGGGCTTACCATAGGAACACTGAAGCTTTCTTT.

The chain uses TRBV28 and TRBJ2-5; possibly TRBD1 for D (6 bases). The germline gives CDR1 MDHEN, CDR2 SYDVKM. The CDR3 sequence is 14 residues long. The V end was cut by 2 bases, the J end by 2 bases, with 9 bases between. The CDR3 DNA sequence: TGTGCCAGCAGTTTAGACAGGACTCAAGAGACCCAGTACTTC. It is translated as CASSLDRTQETQYF.

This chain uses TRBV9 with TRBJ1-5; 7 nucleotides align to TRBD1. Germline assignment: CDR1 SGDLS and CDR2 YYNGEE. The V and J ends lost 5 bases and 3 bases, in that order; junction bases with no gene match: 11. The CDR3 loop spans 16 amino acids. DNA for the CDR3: TGTGCCAGCAGTCCCGGTGGAGGGGGCTCCAATCAGCCCCAGCATTTT. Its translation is CASSPGGGGSNQPQHF.

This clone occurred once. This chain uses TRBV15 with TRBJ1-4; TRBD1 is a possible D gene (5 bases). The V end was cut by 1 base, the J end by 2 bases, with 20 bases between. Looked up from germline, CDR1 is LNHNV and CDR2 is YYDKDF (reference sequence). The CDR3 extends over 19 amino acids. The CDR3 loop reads CATSRALRDETDTNEKLFF. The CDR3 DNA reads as TGTGCCACCAGCAGAGCTCTCCGGGACGAGACGGATACTAATGAAAAACTGTTTTTT.

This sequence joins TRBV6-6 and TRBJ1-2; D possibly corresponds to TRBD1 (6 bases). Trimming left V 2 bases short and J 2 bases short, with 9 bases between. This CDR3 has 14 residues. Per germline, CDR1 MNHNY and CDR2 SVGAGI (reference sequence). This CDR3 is CASSYNRGNYGYTF. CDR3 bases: TGTGCCAGCAGTTACAATAGGGGGAACTATGGCTACACCTTC.